This passage covers 25 T cell receptor beta chains from one sample sequenced in a study of blood T cells in healthy people across ages. Primers used in a second PCR of roughly 6 to 11 cycles were a sample-barcoded 5' primer and a J-beta primer mix. TCRdb re-called the 5' RACE reads with MiXCR, one entry per CDR3 protein. The sample holds 450,000 to 700,000 distinct CDR3 sequences; 27% are singletons and the top ten take less than 20%. What was sequenced was blood. The receptors shown here come from a woman in her 70s in good health.

CDR3 DNA sequence: TGTGCCATCAGTGAAGGGAGTTGGGGGCAGTACTTC. Translation: CAISEGSWGQYF. This chain connects TRBV10-3 to TRBJ2-7; maybe TRBD2 (5 bases). With 3 bases removed from V and 9 bases from J, the gap between germline ends came to 12 bases. Germline V gene data show CDR1 as ENHRY and CDR2 as SYGVKD. The CDR3 is 12 residues long.

The gene calls are TRBV20-1 and TRBJ2-7; D is perhaps TRBD1 (6 bases). Germline lookup yields CDR1 DFQATT and CDR2 SNEGSKA (reference sequence). The V gene lost 6 bases and the J gene lost 3 bases, with 18 bases spanning the gap. The CDR3 length is 14 residues. CDR3 sequence (DNA): TGCAGTGCCTTCGAGGCAGGGGCCCTCTACGAGCAGTACTTC. Amino acids: CSAFEAGALYEQYF.

The table lists this clonotype with a few counts. CDR3 nucleotide sequence: TGTGCCAGCAGTGAACAGGTTGGCTACACCTTC. Translated: CASSEQVGYTF. The V call is TRBV6-1, the J call TRBJ1-2, with D hard to call. CDR3 length equals 11 residues. Germline V lookup: CDR1 MNHNS, CDR2 SASEGT. V was cut by 2 bases and J by 7 bases, with 5 bases left in between.

DNA for the CDR3: TGTGCCAGCAGTGAGAGCGGGTACGAGCAGTACTTC. Its translation is CASSESGYEQYF. The genes are TRBV6-1 and TRBJ2-7; possible D gene TRBD2, 6 bases. The CDR3 has 12 amino acids. Germline V gives CDR1 MNHNS, CDR2 SASEGT. V lost 3 bases and J lost 4, with 7 bases in between.

V is TRBV10-3 and J is TRBJ2-5; D is unresolved. Between the trimmed V and J ends, which lost 2 bases and 1 base, there was a span of 2 bases. The germline gives CDR1 ENHRY, CDR2 SYGVKD. There are 12 residues in the CDR3. The CDR3 is CAISEAQETQYF. The CDR3 nucleotides are TGTGCCATCAGTGAGGCCCAAGAGACCCAGTACTTC.

This clonotype has just a few counts. The chain joins TRBV6-5 to TRBJ2-3, with D possibly called TRBD1 or TRBD2 (5 bases each). The CDR3 runs 15 residues. The ends were cut back, 2 bases at V and 4 bases at J, with 13 bases in the middle. CDR1 and CDR2 (germline): MNHEY, SVGAGI. This chain's CDR3 is CASSYRLGDADTQYF. For the CDR3, the DNA is TGTGCCAGCAGTTACCGATTGGGGGATGCAGATACGCAGTATTTT.

This clonotype has just a few counts. The chain has TRBV11-3 and TRBJ1-4; D is ambiguous. Germline V CDR1 and CDR2: SGHNT, YENEEA. Trimming took off 0 bases at V and 8 bases at J, with 7 bases between the two ends. There are 13 residues in the CDR3. Written as DNA, the CDR3 is TGTGCCAGCAGCTTAGATCTCGTCGAAAAACTGTTTTTT. This translates into CASSLDLVEKLFF.

This clonotype appeared once. The V gene is TRBV10-3, the J gene TRBJ2-7; D gene unclear. Germline V gene data show CDR1 as ENHRY and CDR2 as SYGVKD. V lost 6 bases to trimming and J lost 6 bases, with 9 bases between them. This CDR3 comprises 11 residues. Written as DNA, the CDR3 is TGTGCCATCAGCTCTAATAGCGAGCAGTACTTC. This codes for CAISSNSEQYF.

This sequence joins TRBV7-8 and TRBJ1-2, with D possibly being TRBD1 (5 bases). Germline assignment: CDR1 SGHVS and CDR2 FQNEAQ. Trimming took off 0 bases at V and 3 bases at J, with 8 bases between the two ends. The CDR3 extends over 14 amino acids. CDR3 sequence: CASSLAGVDYGYTF. CDR3 sequence (DNA): TGTGCCAGCAGCTTAGCAGGGGTGGACTATGGCTACACCTTC. The full variable domain, rest sourced from reference TRBV7-8 and TRBJ1-2, is GAGVSQSPRYKVAKRGQDVALRCDPISGHVSLFWYQQALGQGPEFLTYFQNEAQLDKSGLPSDRFFAERPEGSVSTLKIQRTQQEDSAVYLCASSLAGVDYGYTFGSGTRLTVV.

The V and J genes are TRBV19 and TRBJ1-2; 7 nucleotides match TRBD1. Per the germline V gene, CDR1 is LNHDA and CDR2 is SQIVND (reference sequence). The CDR3 has 12 residues. V gave up 7 bases and J gave up 7 bases; unmatched junction bases: 6. The CDR3 loop is CASTVGQAGYTF. For the CDR3, the DNA is TGTGCCAGTACCGTAGGACAGGCTGGCTACACCTTC.

The genes are TRBV7-2 and TRBJ2-2; no clear D gene. The germline gives CDR1 SGHTA, CDR2 FQGNSA. V was pared by 2 bases and J by 1 base, with 8 bases between. The CDR3 contains 15 residues. CDR3 nucleotide sequence: TGTGCCAGCAGCTTAACGGTCTTGAACACCGGGGAGCTGTTTTTT. Translation: CASSLTVLNTGELFF.

The CDR3 loop reads CSVVGGLRTQYF. Written as DNA, the CDR3 is TGCAGCGTTGTCGGGGGGTTGCGGACCCAGTACTTC. V usage is TRBV29-1 and J usage is TRBJ2-5, with TRBD2 identical over 7 bases. Germline V CDR1 and CDR2: SQVTM, ANQGSEA. The CDR3 has 12 amino acids. V trimming: 4 bases; J trimming: 7 bases; junction bases outside the gene matches: 6.

This clonotype has a handful of counts. At one of its ends the junction is not consistent with the germline gene, which may arise from a read error. The chain joins TRBV29-1 to TRBJ2-5, with D possibly called TRBD1 or TRBD2 (5 bases each). This CDR3 spans 12 amino acids. From germline, CDR1 is SQVTM and CDR2 ANQGSEA. The CDR3: CSVVRGGETQYF. The DNA of the CDR3 is TGCAGTGTTGTGAGGGGTGGAGAGACCCAGTACTTC.

The J gene is TRBJ1-6, the V gene TRBV2; 8 bases are shared with TRBD1. After removal of 6 bases from V and 14 bases from J, the junction contained 18 bases not matched to a gene. Germline loops: CDR1 SNHLY, CDR2 FYNNEI. The CDR3 has 16 amino acids. In DNA form, the CDR3 reads TGTGCCAGCAGCTCCGGGACAGGTCGCACGGGCGGGTCCCTCCACTTT. As protein: CASSSGTGRTGGSLHF.

The chain carries TRBV30 and TRBJ1-4; the D is unclear. V gave up 0 bases and J gave up 5 bases, with 4 bases separating them. CDR3 length: 12 amino acids. CDR1 and CDR2 from the germline V gene are GTSNPN and SVGIG (reference sequence). The CDR3 sequence: CAWSVPNEKLFF. CDR3 in DNA: TGTGCCTGGAGTGTACCCAATGAAAAACTGTTTTTT.

V usage is TRBV2 and J usage is TRBJ2-7; D not certain. Between the trimmed V and J ends, which lost 6 bases and 0 bases, there was a span of 12 bases. CDR1 and CDR2 from the germline V gene are SNHLY and FYNNEI. The CDR3 extends over 14 amino acids. CDR3 DNA: TGTGCCAGCAGGGATTTGGTTAGCTCCTACGAGCAGTACTTC. Its translation: CASRDLVSSYEQYF.

This clonotype was seen more than once but under ten times. The chain has TRBV6-5 and TRBJ2-5; 7 bases are a match to TRBD1. The CDR3 loop spans 14 amino acids. Germline trimming cut 5 bases from V and 3 bases from J; bases unmatched to any gene: 6. Germline values: CDR1 MNHEY, CDR2 SVGAGI. The CDR3 DNA reads TGTGCCAGCAGTAGGAATGACAGGGAAGAGACCCAGTACTTC. It is translated as CASSRNDREETQYF.

Only a few counts were recorded for this clonotype. The chain's CDR3 is CASSPRGLQGGEQYF. As DNA, the CDR3 is TGTGCCAGCAGCCCAAGGGGACTTCAGGGTGGCGAGCAGTACTTC. The chain recombines TRBV7-8 with TRBJ2-7; D may be TRBD2 (6 bases). CDR3 length: 15 amino acids. Trimming took off 5 bases at V and 6 bases at J, with 20 bases between the two ends. CDR1 and CDR2 (germline): SGHVS, FQNEAQ.

The CDR3 here is CASSPGQERDTQYF. CDR3 coding DNA: TGCGCCAGCAGCCCAGGACAGGAGAGGGATACGCAGTATTTT. The chain employs TRBV5-1 and TRBJ2-3; 7 bases are shared with TRBD1. The CDR3 loop spans 14 amino acids. The ends lost 4 bases at V and 6 bases at J; junction bases unmatched: 8. CDR1 and CDR2 (germline): SGHRS, YFSETQ.

In its sample, this clonotype was seen once. J is TRBJ2-7 and V is TRBV18; no reliable D call. Trimming cost V 3 bases and J 6 bases, with 9 bases left between them. Germline V lookup: CDR1 KGHSH, CDR2 LQKENI. The CDR3 extends over 12 amino acids. The CDR3 region is CASSPNSREQYF. The CDR3 coding sequence is TGTGCCAGCTCACCCAACTCGCGCGAGCAGTACTTC.

This clonotype was found a few times. V gene TRBV4-2 combines with J gene TRBJ2-3; D may be TRBD2 (7 bases). Germline assignment: CDR1 LGHNA and CDR2 YNFKEQ. The length of the CDR3 is 17 residues. With 4 bases removed from V and 4 bases from J, the gap between germline ends came to 21 bases. The CDR3 DNA is TGTGCCAGCAGCCGTTCGGGGGGCCCCTTTTCGGCAGATACGCAGTATTTT. This sequence encodes CASSRSGGPFSADTQYF.

The V gene is TRBV3-1, the J gene TRBJ2-1; 9 bases agree with TRBD1. This CDR3 is 14 amino acids long. The germline V gene encodes CDR1 LGHDT and CDR2 YNNKEL (reference sequence). The junction had 6 bases not matched to a gene; V was cut back by 4 bases and J by 8 bases. The CDR3 sequence: CASSLRTGVDEQFF. CDR3 DNA sequence: TGTGCCAGCAGCCTAAGGACAGGGGTCGATGAGCAGTTCTTC.

The chain joins TRBV5-1 to TRBJ2-1; 8 nucleotides line up with TRBD2. Trimming cost V 1 base and J 6 bases; bases outside gene matches: 9. The CDR3 extends over 16 amino acids. Germline lookup yields CDR1 SGHRS and CDR2 YFSETQ. The CDR3: CASSLSTGGPLNEQFF. CDR3 nucleotide sequence: TGCGCCAGCAGCTTGTCGACGGGGGGGCCTCTCAATGAGCAGTTCTTC. Full variable domain (missing parts from reference TRBV5-1 and TRBJ2-1): KAGVTQTPRYLIKTRGQQVTLSCSPISGHRSVSWYQQTPGQGLQFLFEYFSETQRNKGNFPGRFSGRQFSNSRSEMNVSTLELGDSALYLCASSLSTGGPLNEQFFGPGTRLTVL.

On this clonotype itself: A read error may produce the germline difference seen at one junction end. The V gene is TRBV29-1, the J gene TRBJ1-1; D remains ambiguous. The CDR3 covers 12 residues. Germline V CDR1 and CDR2: SQVTM, ANQGSEA. CDR3 in amino acids: CGVTGVNTEAFF. In DNA form, the CDR3 reads TGCGGCGTTACCGGGGTGAACACTGAAGCTTTCTTT.

This clonotype was picked up a small number of times. The chain joins TRBV7-9 to TRBJ2-3; no clear D gene. This CDR3 has 15 residues. Germline V CDR1 and CDR2: SEHNR, FQNEAQ (reference sequence). The germline V and J ends were trimmed by 2 bases and 2 bases, with 11 bases remaining between them. The CDR3 sequence: CASSLQFRNTDTQYF. CDR3 sequence (DNA): TGTGCCAGCAGCTTACAGTTCAGAAACACAGATACGCAGTATTTT. Supplemented by reference TRBV7-9 and TRBJ2-3, the full variable domain reads DTGVSQNPRHKITKRGQNVTFRCDPISEHNRLYWYRQTLGQGPEFLTYFQNEAQLEKSRLLSDRFSAERPKGSFSTLEIQRTEQGDSAMYLCASSLQFRNTDTQYFGPGTRLTVL.